This entry lists 2 T cell receptor beta chains sequenced from one sample in a study of T cell repertoires and HLA-DP antigens. TCRdb's table, derived via immunoSEQ multiplex PCR, lists solely in-frame clones and lacks some. The repertoire holds a few thousand clones, with just over 75% as singletons. CD4+ cells expanded for about 14 days were restimulated about 25 h with allogeneic-DPB1 HeLa cells. Cells were stimulated with HeLa cells transduced with HLA-DPA1/DPB1, HLA-DM, invariant chain and CD80. Specimen: CD137- CD4+ T cells from cultured PBMCs. Source of these receptors: a woman aged 18 to 35 in good health and CMV-seronegative.

The rearrangement uses TRBV4-2 and TRBJ2-3; 9 nucleotides align to TRBD2. The CDR3 covers 22 residues. CDR1 and CDR2 (germline): LGHNA, YNFKEQ. V dropped 0 bases and J dropped 6; count of bases not matched to a gene: 25. The CDR3 sequence is CASSQDQWRAAQAGGRGDTQYF. The CDR3 DNA reads TGTGCCAGCAGCCAAGATCAATGGAGGGCCGCCCAGGCGGGGGGGCGTGGGGATACGCAGTATTTT.

The rearrangement joins TRBV28 to TRBJ1-2; D possibly corresponds to TRBD1 (5 bases). Germline CDR1 MDHEN, CDR2 SYDVKM. Deletions cut 1 base from V and 7 bases from J, with 16 bases between. The CDR3 runs 15 residues. This chain's CDR3 is CASSLYHSRGLGYTF. The CDR3 nucleotides read TGTGCCAGCAGTTTATATCACAGTAGGGGCCTTGGCTACACCTTC.